This record covers a single T cell receptor beta chain. As yet, its antigen is unknown. The authors isolated CD4+ T cells after around nine days of culture. Trimming removed 7 bases at V and 0 bases at J, with 9 bases between. The V gene's germline CDR1 is ENHRY and CDR2 SYGVKD. CDR3 size: 13 residues. The record originates from a study of vaccination effects on CD4 cells after COVID-19. Overall study: Under the ViraFEST assay, PBMC were stimulated with viral peptide pools so that antigen-specific CD4+ T cells expanded. Sequencing was performed afterwards.

Repertoires were generated with immunoSEQ multiplex PCR, while TCRdb's copy carries only in-frame clones and drops some. This table has 35,000 to 40,000 clones, approximately 72% appearing once. The source material was CD4+ T cells from PBMCs cultured without peptide, sampled before COVID-19 vaccination. The rearrangement joins TRBV10-3 to TRBJ1-1; D is undetermined. This sequence was found in a human donor who received a COVID-19 vaccine. The CDR3, as DNA: TGTGCCATCACCGCAGGTGTGAACACTGAAGCTTTCTTT. Amino acids: CAITAGVNTEAFF.